One and the same sample provided the 32 T cell receptor beta chains below, sequenced in a study of cytomegalovirus exposure and HLA in healthy donors. Use of 60 Vbeta and 13 Jbeta primers characterized the PCR. Data came from immunoSEQ multiplex PCR; TCRdb stores just in-frame clones and leaves some out. The repertoire holds about 92,000 clones, with about 84% as singletons. The sequenced sample consisted of PBMCs. These receptors all come from a girl aged 2-10 years in good health and CMV-seropositive.

The gene calls are TRBV25-1 and TRBJ1-1; 7 positions match TRBD1. Germline CDR1 reads MGHDK; CDR2 reads SYGVNS. The CDR3 spans 16 residues. The ends lost 5 bases at V and 7 bases at J; junction bases unmatched: 16. The CDR3 bases are TGTGCCAGCAGTTATCAACAGGGGCCTTTGCTCCATGAAGCTTTCTTT. It specifies CASSYQQGPLLHEAFF.

This clone was found a few times. This chain links TRBV6-5 with TRBJ2-3; tentatively, D is TRBD1 (6 bases). The CDR3 extends over 13 amino acids. The germline CDR1 and CDR2 sequences are MNHEY and SVGAGI. Trimming took 6 bases from V and 4 from J, leaving 11 bases between them. DNA for the CDR3: TGTGCCAGCAGCAGGGGTTTCGCAGATACGCAGTATTTT. Translating gives CASSRGFADTQYF.

The CDR3 sequence: CASSHPTSGGGETQYF. The CDR3 DNA follows: TGTGCCAGCAGCCACCCTACTAGCGGGGGGGGAGAGACCCAGTACTTC. The chain carries TRBV5-8 and TRBJ2-5; 13 nucleotides line up with TRBD2. The CDR3 is 16 residues long. The ends lost 4 bases at V and 4 bases at J; junction bases unmatched: 7. From germline, CDR1 is SGHTS and CDR2 YDEGEE.

The chain couples TRBV10-2 to TRBJ2-7; D is possibly TRBD2 (5 bases). Between the trimmed V and J ends, which lost 4 bases and 4 bases, there was a span of 11 bases. The CDR3 covers 13 residues. Germline CDR1 is WSHSY and CDR2 is SAAADI. The CDR3 spells CASSASLYYEQYF. CDR3 DNA: TGCGCCAGCAGTGCTAGCCTCTATTACGAGCAGTACTTC.

The V and J genes are TRBV9 and TRBJ1-2; possibly TRBD1 for D (6 bases). CDR3 length equals 16 residues. Trimming removed 0 bases from V and 0 bases from J, with 12 bases in between. Germline-derived CDR1 and CDR2 are SGDLS and YYNGEE. The CDR3 is CASSVVVDSANYGYTF. The CDR3 DNA reads TGTGCCAGCAGCGTAGTCGTGGACAGCGCTAACTATGGCTACACCTTC.

The rearrangement links TRBV29-1 to TRBJ2-5; the match to TRBD1 covers 9 bases. CDR1 is SQVTM and CDR2 is ANQGSEA in the germline V gene. V shed 3 bases, J shed 5 bases, and the junction held 4 bases outside the gene matches. CDR3 length equals 13 residues. The CDR3 nucleotides read TGCAGCGTTGATAACAGGGGGCGGGAGACCCAGTACTTC. Translated: CSVDNRGRETQYF.

The chain carries TRBV2 and TRBJ2-2, with TRBD1 matching 11 bases. Trimming at V came to 6 bases and at J to 5 bases, leaving 8 bases not matched to a gene. The CDR3 contains 16 residues. Germline V gene sequence: CDR1 SNHLY, CDR2 FYNNEI. Here the CDR3 reads CASRASGTGGTGELFF. DNA of the CDR3: TGTGCCAGCAGGGCCTCCGGGACAGGGGGAACCGGGGAGCTGTTTTTT.

The rearrangement joins TRBV6-1 to TRBJ1-5; D uncertain. The CDR3 contains 13 residues. Between the trimmed V and J ends, which lost 6 bases and 8 bases, there was a span of 14 bases. Germline V gene lookup returns CDR1 MNHNS and CDR2 SASEGT. CDR3 coding DNA: TGTGCCAGCAGCCCGAGGCCTCCGGAGCCCCAGCATTTT. Amino acids: CASSPRPPEPQHF.

The V gene is TRBV6-5, the J gene TRBJ2-1, with a tentative D call TRBD1 (6 bases). The CDR3 has 16 amino acids. Trimming took off 4 bases at V and 0 bases at J, with 13 bases between the two ends. Looked up from germline, CDR1 is MNHEY and CDR2 is SVGAGI. CDR3 residues: CASSLQGTPSYNEQFF. For the CDR3, the DNA is TGTGCCAGCAGTTTACAGGGTACACCCTCCTACAATGAGCAGTTCTTC.

For the CDR3, the DNA is TGTGCCACCTCACCCCCTGCCGGGACTGAAGCTTTCTTT. Translation gives CATSPPAGTEAFF. J is TRBJ1-1 and V is TRBV19; no definite D call. Per germline, CDR1 LNHDA and CDR2 SQIVND (reference sequence). Trimming pared 10 bases from V and 5 bases from J, leaving 17 bases between. CDR3 length equals 13 residues.

The chain joins TRBV7-2 to TRBJ2-1; 9 bases fit TRBD2. The CDR3 covers 14 residues. In germline, CDR1 is SGHTA, CDR2 FQGNSA. J lost 8 bases, V lost 5 bases, and 7 bases had no gene match. The CDR3 DNA reads TGTGCCAGCAGCGTATCGGGACTAGCCGATGAGCAGTTCTTC. This encodes CASSVSGLADEQFF.

The chain uses TRBV4-1 and TRBJ1-4; D uncertain. The length of the CDR3 is 15 residues. CDR1 and CDR2 (germline): MGHRA, YSYEKL. With 4 bases removed from V and 4 bases from J, the gap between germline ends came to 13 bases. CDR3 DNA: TGCGCCAGCAGCCCCCCCCTAGGCTTTAATGAAAAACTGTTTTTT. Its protein is CASSPPLGFNEKLFF.

The genes are TRBV19 and TRBJ1-1, with 9 bases identical to TRBD1. CDR1 is LNHDA, CDR2 SQIVND, per germline (reference sequence). There are 14 residues in the CDR3. The junction had 5 bases not matched to a gene; V was cut back by 5 bases and J by 4 bases. The CDR3 loop reads CASSDRGEVTEAFF. The CDR3, as DNA: TGTGCCAGTAGTGACAGGGGGGAGGTCACTGAAGCTTTCTTT.

This chain joins TRBV4-3 and TRBJ2-1, with TRBD2 identical over 7 bases. The CDR3 is 19 amino acids. The junction had 15 bases not matched to a gene; V was cut back by 0 bases and J by 4 bases. CDR1 is LGHNA and CDR2 is YSLEER in the germline V gene. In nucleotides, the CDR3 is TGCGCCAGCAGCCAAGAAACGGGGGGTTGGGGGGGGATGTACAATGAGCAGTTCTTC. Its translation is CASSQETGGWGGMYNEQFF.

This chain connects TRBV5-1 to TRBJ2-5, with TRBD2 as a possible D gene (5 bases). Germline-derived CDR1 and CDR2 are SGHRS and YFSETQ. The CDR3 covers 18 residues. The V and J ends lost 1 base and 3 bases respectively, with 22 bases between them. CDR3 DNA sequence: TGCGCCAGCAGCTTGATGCCGATAGGATCTAGCTTGGAAGAGACCCAGTACTTC. This encodes CASSLMPIGSSLEETQYF.

The chain employs TRBV30 and TRBJ2-1; the D gene is possibly TRBD2 (7 bases). Trimming left V 3 bases short and J 0 bases short, with 9 bases between. Germline CDR1 GTSNPN, CDR2 SVGIG (reference sequence). The CDR3 extends over 14 amino acids. CDR3 nucleotides: TGTGCCTGGAGGAGGGGGGGCTCCTACAATGAGCAGTTCTTC. This gives the protein CAWRRGGSYNEQFF.

The chain recombines TRBV28 with TRBJ2-7; 9 bases are a match to TRBD2. The germline gives CDR1 MDHEN, CDR2 SYDVKM. Trimming removed 1 base from V and 2 bases from J; junction bases left unmatched: 3. The CDR3 length is 15 residues. Here the CDR3 DNA reads TGTGCCAGCAGTTTATCCCTAGCGGGGACCTACGAGCAGTACTTC. Translating gives CASSLSLAGTYEQYF.

The rearrangement uses TRBV2 and TRBJ1-5; D is possibly TRBD1 (6 bases). Trimming left V 4 bases short and J 1 base short, with 11 bases between. The CDR3 sequence is 15 residues long. Germline loops: CDR1 SNHLY, CDR2 FYNNEI. CDR3 amino acids: CASSVEGQSNQPQHF. CDR3 sequence (DNA): TGTGCCAGCAGTGTAGAAGGACAGAGCAATCAGCCCCAGCATTTT.

The chain links TRBV15 to TRBJ2-5; weak D call: TRBD1 (6 bases). Trimming left V 5 bases short and J 1 base short, with 17 bases between. CDR3 size: 16 residues. Germline V gene lookup returns CDR1 LNHNV and CDR2 YYDKDF (reference sequence). The CDR3 bases are TGTGCCACCAGCCCCTCCGCAGGGGTCCCCCAAGAGACCCAGTACTTC. It codes for CATSPSAGVPQETQYF.

This chain connects TRBV27 to TRBJ1-2; tentative D call: TRBD1 (6 bases). Germline lookup yields CDR1 MNHEY and CDR2 SMNVEV (reference sequence). V lost 5 bases to trimming and J lost 8 bases, with 12 bases between them. CDR3 length: 12 amino acids. CDR3 protein: CASSPSGEGYTF. CDR3 coding DNA: TGTGCCAGCAGTCCGTCAGGGGAGGGCTACACCTTC.

The gene calls are TRBV10-3 and TRBJ2-3; 7 bases align to TRBD2. The CDR3 extends over 15 amino acids. J was trimmed by 2 bases and V by 6 bases; bases with no gene match: 8. Germline V gene data show CDR1 as ENHRY and CDR2 as SYGVKD. CDR3 bases: TGTGCCATCAGACTGAGCGGGACTGACACAGATACGCAGTATTTT. It translates to CAIRLSGTDTDTQYF.

In this sample, this clone turned up once. The gene calls are TRBV30 and TRBJ2-7; 8 positions match TRBD2. Germline V gene lookup returns CDR1 GTSNPN and CDR2 SVGIG (reference sequence). The CDR3 extends over 14 amino acids. The V and J ends lost 4 bases and 7 bases, in that order; junction bases with no gene match: 12. The CDR3, as DNA: TGTGCCTGGAACCTAGCGGGCGGTAGTCAAGAGCAGTACTTC. This sequence encodes CAWNLAGGSQEQYF.

With respect to this clone: This is likely a read error, given that the CDR3 carries no conserved phenylalanine or tryptophan at its end. This rearrangement joins TRBV10-1 to TRBJ1-2; 8 bases are shared with TRBD1. The V gene end was trimmed by 0 bases and the J gene end by 2 bases; junction bases not matched to a gene: 2. The germline CDR1 and CDR2 sequences are WNHNN and SYGVQD (reference sequence). The CDR3 is 15 amino acids. The CDR3, as DNA: TGCGCCAGCAGTGAGTCCAGACAGGGGAACTATGGCTACACCTCC. The encoded protein is CASSESRQGNYGYTS.

This clone was observed a single time. The gene calls are TRBV9 and TRBJ2-3, with 11 bases lining up with TRBD2. The CDR3 contains 20 residues. Trimming at V came to 3 bases and at J to 0 bases, leaving 15 bases not matched to a gene. Germline V gene data show CDR1 as SGDLS and CDR2 as YYNGEE. The CDR3 region is CASSAPGQSWTSGSTDTQYF. For the CDR3, the DNA is TGTGCCAGCAGCGCCCCGGGACAGAGTTGGACTAGCGGGAGCACAGATACGCAGTATTTT.

V is TRBV4-3 and J is TRBJ2-1, with 7 bases lining up with TRBD1. The length of the CDR3 is 15 residues. The V gene end was trimmed by 3 bases and the J gene end by 5 bases; junction bases not matched to a gene: 7. The germline CDR1 and CDR2 sequences are LGHNA and YSLEER. Here the CDR3 reads CASSHVGQLNNEQFF. The CDR3 region has the DNA TGCGCCAGCAGCCATGTGGGACAGCTAAACAATGAGCAGTTCTTC.

This clone was found a few times. The chain has TRBV27 and TRBJ2-7, with TRBD2 identical over 11 bases. This CDR3 is built from 15 residues. J gave up 7 bases and V 6 bases, and 11 bases lay outside the gene matches. CDR1 and CDR2 from the germline V gene are MNHEY and SMNVEV (reference sequence). The CDR3 sequence is CASRGIAGGPIEQYF. The CDR3 nucleotides read TGTGCCAGCAGGGGGATAGCGGGAGGGCCGATTGAGCAGTACTTC.

The CDR3: CASSCQEVFRTSSGNTIYF. CDR3 nucleotide sequence: TGTGCCAGCAGCTGCCAAGAAGTTTTTCGTACGAGCTCTGGAAACACCATATATTTT. V is TRBV7-3 and J is TRBJ1-3; D is unclear. Trimming left V 4 bases short and J 0 bases short, with 22 bases between. The V gene's germline CDR1 is SGHTA and CDR2 FQGTGA. CDR3 size: 19 residues.

This clone occurred once. This chain joins TRBV6-5 and TRBJ1-1, with D possibly being TRBD1 (5 bases). CDR3 length: 14 amino acids. V was cut by 0 bases and J by 3 bases, with 8 bases left in between. The germline V gene encodes CDR1 MNHEY and CDR2 SVGAGI. The CDR3 sequence: CASSYSDSHTEAFF. In nucleotides, the CDR3 is TGTGCCAGCAGTTACTCCGACAGCCACACTGAAGCTTTCTTT.

In this sample, this clone turned up once. J is TRBJ2-5 and V is TRBV5-8; weak D call: TRBD2 (6 bases). Germline values: CDR1 SGHTS, CDR2 YDEGEE. This CDR3 contains 15 residues. Trimming stripped 3 bases from V and 7 bases from J, with 19 bases between. CDR3 nucleotides: TGTGCCAGCAGCTCGGAGGGACTTTGGCGCGGGACCCAGTACTTC. Protein: CASSSEGLWRGTQYF.

The gene calls are TRBV30 and TRBJ1-1; D is unresolved. V was trimmed by 1 base and J by 8 bases, leaving 8 bases between them. The CDR3 spans 11 residues. Germline V lookup: CDR1 GTSNPN, CDR2 SVGIG (reference sequence). The CDR3 nucleotides read TGTGCCTGGAGTGGTGAGTGGGAAGCTTTCTTT. This translates into CAWSGEWEAFF.

V gene TRBV5-6 combines with J gene TRBJ2-7, with D unresolved. The CDR3 has 12 residues. Trimming took 2 bases from V and 2 from J, leaving 5 bases between them. CDR1 and CDR2 from the germline V gene are SGHDT and YYEEEE. For the CDR3, the DNA is TGTGCCAGCAGCTTTGCGGCCTACGAGCAGTACTTC. Translation: CASSFAAYEQYF.

The CDR3 DNA reads TGTGCCAGCAGTTTCTTCTTTAAGCGGGACTCCTACAATGAGCAGTTCTTC. It encodes CASSFFFKRDSYNEQFF. V is TRBV28 and J is TRBJ2-1, with 7 positions matching TRBD2. J was trimmed by 0 bases and V by 3 bases; bases with no gene match: 8. The CDR3 loop spans 17 amino acids. CDR1 and CDR2 (germline): MDHEN, SYDVKM.